These 26 T cell receptor beta chains share one sample of origin, sequenced in a study of Graves' ophthalmopathy and Graves' hyperthyroidism. For repertoire sequencing, the TCR beta CDR3 regions were amplified from RNA transcripts. First-round RT-PCR with HTBI primers preceded a second-round multiplex PCR. TCRdb ran MiXCR on the multiplex PCR reads and lists one entry per CDR3 protein. This table holds hundreds of thousands of distinct CDR3 sequences, about 38% found once. Sample: peripheral blood. These TCRs come from an adult man with Graves' ophthalmopathy.

In DNA form, the CDR3 reads TGTGCCAGCAGTGAAGCCGAAAGCGGGCCCGAGCAGTTCTTC. This gives the protein CASSEAESGPEQFF. The V call is TRBV25-1, the J call TRBJ2-7; weak D call: TRBD2 (6 bases). The J call may be faulty, since TRBJ2-1 better matches the DNA end. The CDR3 runs 14 residues. In germline, CDR1 is MGHDK, CDR2 SYGVNS.

The rearrangement links TRBV25-1 to TRBJ2-5, with 10 nucleotides matching TRBD1. CDR3 length: 14 amino acids. The V gene's germline CDR1 is MGHDK and CDR2 SYGVNS. Losses at the gene ends were 8 bases for V and 5 bases for J; bases not matched to a gene: 8. In DNA form, the CDR3 reads TGTGCCAGCCAGGGGACAGGGGCTTTGGAGACCCAGTACTTC. Its protein product is CASQGTGALETQYF.

In this sample, this clonotype turned up many times. The chain carries TRBV7-9 and TRBJ2-7; D tentatively fits TRBD1 or TRBD2 (5 bases each). The length of the CDR3 is 13 residues. V was clipped by 6 bases and J by 6 bases, with 15 bases between them. CDR1 is SEHNR, CDR2 FQNEAQ, per germline (reference sequence). The CDR3 region is CASSSRPGGEQYF. Written as DNA, the CDR3 is TGTGCCAGCAGTTCCAGGCCTGGGGGCGAGCAGTACTTC.

This clonotype was picked up many times. The V and J genes are TRBV7-8 and TRBJ1-2; no clear D gene. The V end was cut by 2 bases, the J end by 7 bases, with 8 bases between. This CDR3 contains 12 residues. Germline CDR1 is SGHVS and CDR2 is FQNEAQ. The CDR3 reads CASSLLEGGYTF. The CDR3, as DNA: TGTGCCAGCAGCTTATTAGAAGGTGGCTACACCTTC.

This clonotype was seen at least ten times. The chain employs TRBV6-1 and TRBJ1-1; weak D call: TRBD1 (5 bases). Trimming left V 5 bases short and J 1 base short, with 11 bases between. This CDR3 comprises 14 residues. Germline CDR1 reads MNHNS; CDR2 reads SASEGT. CDR3 residues: CASSKMGRNTEAFF. The DNA for the CDR3 is TGTGCCAGCAGTAAAATGGGACGGAACACTGAAGCTTTCTTT.

This clonotype showed up many times. J is TRBJ2-3 and V is TRBV10-2; TRBD2 agrees at 9 bases. The CDR3 loop spans 12 amino acids. CDR1 and CDR2 (germline): WSHSY, SAAADI. J was trimmed by 7 bases and V by 6 bases; bases with no gene match: 2. CDR3 in DNA: TGCGCCAGCAGGACTAGCGGCAATACGCAGTATTTT. Encoded protein: CASRTSGNTQYF.

This clonotype occurred a few times. The CDR3 DNA is TGTGCCAGCAGCCGGAGGGGGGGGACCGGGGAGCTGTTTTTT. Encoded protein: CASSRRGGTGELFF. This chain joins TRBV12-3 or TRBV12-4 and TRBJ2-2; possible D gene TRBD2, 7 bases. The V and J ends lost 6 bases and 5 bases respectively, with 13 bases between them. The CDR3 spans 14 residues.

This clonotype has only a few counts. V usage is TRBV5-6 and J usage is TRBJ2-7, with D perhaps TRBD2 (5 bases). Trimming pared 2 bases from V and 6 bases from J, leaving 9 bases between. CDR1 and CDR2 from the germline V gene are SGHDT and YYEEEE. The CDR3 runs 12 residues. This CDR3 is CASSLTRSEQYF. The CDR3 bases are TGTGCCAGCAGCTTAACTAGGTCCGAGCAGTACTTC.

This clonotype was recorded a few times. The rearrangement links TRBV19 to TRBJ2-2; maybe TRBD2 (5 bases). CDR3 length equals 12 residues. Germline V gives CDR1 LNHDA, CDR2 SQIVND (reference sequence). V was cut by 9 bases and J by 9 bases, with 14 bases left in between. The CDR3 reads CASTHSGRELFF. Written as DNA, the CDR3 is TGTGCCAGCACTCACTCGGGGAGGGAGCTGTTTTTT.

This clonotype was counted ten times or more. The gene calls are TRBV20-1 and TRBJ1-1; D is possibly TRBD1 (5 bases). Trimming removed 7 bases at V and 5 bases at J, with 20 bases between. The CDR3 sequence is 14 residues long. From germline, CDR1 is DFQATT and CDR2 SNEGSKA (reference sequence). This CDR3 reads CSVSPGRGETEAFF. In DNA form, the CDR3 reads TGCAGTGTCTCACCGGGGAGGGGTGAGACTGAAGCTTTCTTT.

This rearrangement joins TRBV20-1 to TRBJ2-7, with D possibly TRBD1 on 5 matching bases. Germline V gene data show CDR1 as DFQATT and CDR2 as SNEGSKA (reference sequence). The CDR3 covers 14 residues. Deletions cut 4 bases from V and 2 bases from J, with 15 bases between. The CDR3 spells CSAISYRLTYEQYF. CDR3 bases: TGCAGTGCTATATCGTACAGGTTGACCTACGAGCAGTACTTC.

Ten or more counts support this clonotype. J is TRBJ1-5 and V is TRBV7-8; perhaps TRBD1 as D (6 bases). The CDR3 spans 15 residues. Germline V lookup: CDR1 SGHVS, CDR2 FQNEAQ. Trimming stripped 1 base from V and 8 bases from J, with 15 bases between. CDR3 in DNA: TGTGCCAGCAGCTTAGGGGGGACACCCGTGGAGCCCCAGCATTTT. This codes for CASSLGGTPVEPQHF.

The CDR3 reads CASSLLDSQNEKLFF. CDR3 bases: TGTGCCAGCAGCTTACTAGACAGCCAGAATGAAAAACTGTTTTTT. V gene TRBV7-9 combines with J gene TRBJ1-4; weak D call: TRBD1 (5 bases). The germline CDR1 and CDR2 sequences are SEHNR and FQNEAQ (reference sequence). This CDR3 comprises 15 residues. V gave up 2 bases and J gave up 5 bases, with 12 bases separating them.

V gene TRBV25-1 combines with J gene TRBJ1-4, with D perhaps matching TRBD1 (6 bases). The ends were cut back, 2 bases at V and 7 bases at J, with 17 bases in the middle. The germline V gene has CDR1 MGHDK and CDR2 SYGVNS. This CDR3 is 16 amino acids long. CDR3 in amino acids: CASSERGPARSEKLFF. The CDR3 DNA follows: TGTGCCAGCAGTGAACGGGGGCCAGCACGGTCTGAAAAACTGTTTTTT.

The gene calls are TRBV25-1 and TRBJ2-3; 16 bases line up with TRBD2. The CDR3 covers 16 residues. The ends lost 6 bases at V and 7 bases at J; junction bases unmatched: 7. In germline, CDR1 is MGHDK, CDR2 SYGVNS. CDR3 sequence: CASSLGLAGGPNTQYF. CDR3 DNA: TGTGCCAGCAGCCTGGGACTAGCGGGGGGGCCAAATACGCAGTATTTT.

The rearrangement joins TRBV7-9 to TRBJ2-3, with a weak D call TRBD2 (6 bases). V was shortened by 5 bases and J by 2 bases, with 14 bases between the two germline ends. The CDR3 has 15 amino acids. Germline loops: CDR1 SEHNR, CDR2 FQNEAQ (reference sequence). CDR3 in amino acids: CASSATGVVTDTQYF. The CDR3 DNA follows: TGTGCCAGCAGCGCTACGGGGGTAGTCACAGATACGCAGTATTTT. The variable domain in full, completed from reference TRBV7-9 and TRBJ2-3, reads DTGVSQNPRHKITKRGQNVTFRCDPISEHNRLYWYRQTLGQGPEFLTYFQNEAQLEKSRLLSDRFSAERPKGSFSTLEIQRTEQGDSAMYLCASSATGVVTDTQYFGPGTRLTVL.

Notes on this clonotype: Since the CDR3 does not end with the conserved phenylalanine or tryptophan, this likely comes from a read error. The rearrangement uses TRBV12-3 or TRBV12-4 and TRBJ2-5; perhaps TRBD1 as D (5 bases). The V end lost 2 bases, the J end lost 1 base, and 8 bases lay between the germline ends. This CDR3 has 14 residues. The CDR3 protein is CASSLLQGQETQYC. CDR3 in DNA: TGTGCCAGCAGTTTACTGCAGGGCCAAGAGACCCAGTACTGC.

This clonotype was seen at least ten times. The gene calls are TRBV2 and TRBJ1-4; 7 bases are shared with TRBD1. The CDR3 runs to 12 residues. CDR1 is SNHLY, CDR2 FYNNEI, per germline. The J segment lost 7 bases and the V segment lost 6 bases, leaving 2 bases of the junction unmatched. CDR3 nucleotides: TGTGCCAGCAGGGGACAGATTGAAAAACTGTTTTTT. As protein: CASRGQIEKLFF.

This clonotype was recorded many times. This chain connects TRBV20-1 to TRBJ2-5; 8 bases line up with TRBD1. Germline assignment: CDR1 DFQATT and CDR2 SNEGSKA (reference sequence). The CDR3 is 17 residues long. Trimming took 0 bases from V and 5 from J; bases not matched to a gene: 14. The CDR3 here is CSARDQWTGIIGETQYF. CDR3 nucleotides: TGCAGTGCTAGAGATCAATGGACAGGGATCATTGGGGAGACCCAGTACTTC.

In this sample, this clonotype turned up many times. The chain couples TRBV9 to TRBJ1-1; the match to TRBD1 covers 7 bases. The length of the CDR3 is 13 residues. Per germline, CDR1 SGDLS and CDR2 YYNGEE. Unmatched junction bases numbered 1, after V lost 0 bases and J lost 5 bases. CDR3 nucleotide sequence: TGTGCCAGCAGCGTAGAGGGGGCAACTGAAGCTTTCTTT. Translated, it gives CASSVEGATEAFF.

This clonotype was recorded many times. V is TRBV20-1 and J is TRBJ1-2; no firm D call. Germline-derived CDR1 and CDR2 are DFQATT and SNEGSKA (reference sequence). V shed 0 bases and J shed 1 base, with 9 bases lying between them. The CDR3 totals 14 residues. The CDR3 DNA follows: TGCAGTGCTAGAGATCATGGGCTTAACTATGGCTACACCTTC. It specifies CSARDHGLNYGYTF.

This chain joins TRBV19 and TRBJ2-7; D not certain. The germline V and J ends were trimmed by 9 bases and 3 bases, with 24 bases remaining between them. The CDR3 runs to 16 residues. Germline lookup yields CDR1 LNHDA and CDR2 SQIVND (reference sequence). CDR3 DNA: TGTGCCAGCAGCCAAGAATTCGCCAGATTGAGCTACGAGCAGTACTTC. This codes for CASSQEFARLSYEQYF.

At least ten counts were recorded for this clonotype. The chain combines TRBV7-9 with TRBJ1-1, with 7 bases identical to TRBD1. The V gene end was trimmed by 0 bases and the J gene end by 3 bases; junction bases not matched to a gene: 1. Germline assignment: CDR1 SEHNR and CDR2 FQNEAQ (reference sequence). The CDR3 is made up of 14 amino acids. The CDR3, as DNA: TGTGCCAGCAGCTTAGCGCAGGGGGACACTGAAGCTTTCTTT. Translated, it gives CASSLAQGDTEAFF.

V is TRBV24-1 and J is TRBJ2-5; D not resolved. CDR1 and CDR2 from the germline V gene are KGHDR and SFDVKD. Trimming removed 11 bases from V and 1 base from J, with 16 bases in between. The CDR3 runs 14 residues. For the CDR3, the DNA is TGTGCCAGCTCACTCGACATGAGCCAAGAGACCCAGTACTTC. It translates to CASSLDMSQETQYF.

This chain joins TRBV25-1 and TRBJ1-2, with 9 positions matching TRBD1. The junction had 11 bases not matched to a gene; V was cut back by 8 bases and J by 4 bases. The CDR3 has 15 amino acids. Germline V gene sequence: CDR1 MGHDK, CDR2 SYGVNS. CDR3 protein: CASQKPGQGIYGYTF. The DNA for the CDR3 is TGTGCCAGCCAAAAACCGGGACAGGGTATCTATGGCTACACCTTC.

The chain combines TRBV19 with TRBJ1-5, with D hard to call. This CDR3 comprises 15 residues. The V gene lost 11 bases and the J gene lost 2 bases, with 19 bases spanning the gap. Germline loops: CDR1 LNHDA, CDR2 SQIVND (reference sequence). CDR3 region: CAWSVNGYGNQPQHF. The CDR3 DNA reads TGTGCCTGGAGTGTAAATGGGTACGGCAATCAGCCCCAGCATTTT. Full variable domain (remainder filled in from reference TRBV19 and TRBJ1-5): DGGITQSPKYLFRKEGQNVTLSCEQNLNHDAMYWYRQDPGQGLRLIYYSQIVNDFQKGDIAEGYSVSREKKESFPLTVTSAQKNPTAFYLCAWSVNGYGNQPQHFGDGTRLSIL.